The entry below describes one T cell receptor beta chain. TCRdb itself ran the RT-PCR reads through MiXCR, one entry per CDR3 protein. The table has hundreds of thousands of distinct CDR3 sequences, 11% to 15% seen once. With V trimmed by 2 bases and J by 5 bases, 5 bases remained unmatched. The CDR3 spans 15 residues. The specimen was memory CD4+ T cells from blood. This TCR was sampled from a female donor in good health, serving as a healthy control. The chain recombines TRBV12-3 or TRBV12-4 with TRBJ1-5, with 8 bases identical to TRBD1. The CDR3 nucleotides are TGTGCCAGCAGTTTAACGACAGGGGTCTATCAGCCCCAGCATTTT. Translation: CASSLTTGVYQPQHF.